The sequence of this TCR beta chain was determined in a study of immune evolution from preneoplasia to lung adenocarcinoma. The CDR3 has 15 residues. Germline V lookup: CDR1 SGHTA, CDR2 FQGTGA. The V end was cut by 6 bases, the J end by 11 bases, with 25 bases between. This table comes from immunoSEQ multiplex PCR, and its TCRdb copy is limited to in-frame clones, with some not included. In the table there are thousands of clones, approximately 75% of which are singletons. Sequencing was carried out using FFPE adjacent normal lung tissue. This receptor was identified in a person aged 55-85 years with lung adenocarcinoma. The chain combines TRBV7-3 with TRBJ1-1; maybe TRBD1 (6 bases). CDR3 nucleotide sequence: TGTGCCAGCAGTGAAACAGGGTCCTCCTTGCACGAGGCTTTCTTT. This encodes CASSETGSSLHEAFF.